Shown below are 25 T cell receptor beta chains from a single sample sequenced in a study of early T cells in non-severe SARS-CoV-2 infection. In TCRdb, the 5' RACE reads were re-called with MiXCR into one record per CDR3 protein. The data contain under 55,000 distinct CDR3 sequences, around a tenth of them singletons. Sequencing was performed on whole blood. The receptors here all came from an adult who was a healthcare worker with PCR-confirmed SARS-CoV-2 infection or an uninfected control (not recorded which).

The table lists this clonotype with many counts. The J gene is TRBJ2-3, the V gene TRBV7-9, with 7 bases lining up with TRBD1. V shed 5 bases, J shed 6 bases, and the junction held 17 bases outside the gene matches. From germline, CDR1 is SEHNR and CDR2 FQNEAQ (reference sequence). This CDR3 is built from 17 residues. Here the CDR3 DNA reads TGTGCCAGCAGCCTACGAGGACAGGCCGGCTTTGGGGATACGCAGTATTTT. This codes for CASSLRGQAGFGDTQYF.

This sequence joins TRBV29-1 and TRBJ1-1; D may be TRBD1 (5 bases). There are 15 residues in the CDR3. The V end lost 4 bases, the J end lost 6 bases, and 21 bases lay between the germline ends. Germline V gene sequence: CDR1 SQVTM, CDR2 ANQGSEA. The CDR3 DNA sequence: TGCAGCGTTGTTGGGGAGGGACCCACGAGTCCTGAAGCTTTCTTT. It encodes CSVVGEGPTSPEAFF.

This clonotype was detected ten times or more. V and J are TRBV5-4 and TRBJ2-3; maybe TRBD1 (6 bases). In germline, CDR1 is SGHNT, CDR2 YYREEE (reference sequence). The CDR3 spans 13 residues. V lost 0 bases to trimming and J lost 5 bases, with 7 bases between them. The CDR3 region has the DNA TGTGCCAGCAGCTTGGCAGGGGAAGATACGCAGTATTTT. It is translated as CASSLAGEDTQYF.

DNA for the CDR3: TGTGCCAGCAGCAAAGCTGTGACCGTCGTTTTCGAGCAGTACTTC. Translation gives CASSKAVTVVFEQYF. The chain links TRBV21-1 to TRBJ2-7. TRBV21-1 constitutes a pseudogene. This CDR3 has 15 amino acids.

The chain couples TRBV29-1 to TRBJ1-1; no clear D gene. V lost 4 bases to trimming and J lost 2 bases, with 17 bases between them. Germline V gene data show CDR1 as SQVTM and CDR2 as ANQGSEA. The CDR3 covers 15 residues. The CDR3 protein is CSVVGSGRTNTEAFF. CDR3 coding DNA: TGCAGCGTTGTAGGTTCGGGTAGAACCAACACTGAAGCTTTCTTT.

At least ten counts were recorded for this clonotype. This sequence joins TRBV5-5 and TRBJ1-4; perhaps TRBD1 as D (5 bases). V was shortened by 7 bases and J by 8 bases, with 12 bases between the two germline ends. Germline assignment: CDR1 SGHKS and CDR2 YYEKEE (reference sequence). The CDR3 consists of 12 residues. As DNA, the CDR3 is TGTGCCAGCGGAGGGGTAATCGAAAAACTGTTTTTT. Translating gives CASGGVIEKLFF. The variable domain in full, completed from reference TRBV5-5 and TRBJ1-4, reads DAGVTQSPTHLIKTRGQQVTLRCSPISGHKSVSWYQQVLGQGPQFIFQYYEKEERGRGNFPDRFSARQFPNYSSELNVNALLLGDSALYLCASGGVIEKLFFGSGTQLSVL.

The chain combines TRBV6-1 with TRBJ1-1; no clear D. Trimming took off 6 bases at V and 0 bases at J, with 14 bases between the two ends. The CDR3 is 15 residues long. Germline V gene sequence: CDR1 MNHNS, CDR2 SASEGT. The CDR3 is CASSRNPIVNTEAFF. CDR3 in DNA: TGTGCCAGCAGCCGAAACCCTATAGTGAACACTGAAGCTTTCTTT.

This clonotype turned up a few times. The J gene is TRBJ1-4, the V gene TRBV28; D gene uncertain. Trimming removed 8 bases from V and 0 bases from J, with 19 bases in between. The CDR3 contains 17 residues. From germline, CDR1 is MDHEN and CDR2 SYDVKM. The CDR3 spells CASLPPQRRTTNEKLFF. In DNA form, the CDR3 reads TGTGCCAGCTTGCCCCCCCAAAGACGGACAACTAATGAAAAACTGTTTTTT.

Ten or more counts support this clonotype. The V gene is TRBV6-5, the J gene TRBJ1-2; 7 nucleotides match TRBD1. J gave up 6 bases and V 5 bases, and 3 bases lay outside the gene matches. Germline-derived CDR1 and CDR2 are MNHEY and SVGAGI. The CDR3 covers 12 residues. In DNA, the CDR3 is TGTGCCAGCAGTCGCAGGGGGGATGGCTACACCTTC. Translating gives CASSRRGDGYTF.

This clonotype has at least ten counts. The chain recombines TRBV5-1 with TRBJ2-7; a possible D gene is TRBD1 (6 bases). The length of the CDR3 is 14 residues. The V gene's germline CDR1 is SGHRS and CDR2 YFSETQ. The V end was cut by 5 bases, the J end by 5 bases, with 17 bases between. The CDR3 DNA follows: TGCGCCAGCAGAAGGTGGGGGCCGGGGAACGAGCAGTACTTC. Translation: CASRRWGPGNEQYF.

This clonotype occurred many times. This chain uses TRBV7-9 with TRBJ1-1; 9 positions agree with TRBD1. The CDR3 loop spans 16 amino acids. J gave up 13 bases and V 3 bases, and 18 bases lay outside the gene matches. Germline CDR1 reads SEHNR; CDR2 reads FQNEAQ (reference sequence). Here the CDR3 reads CASSFHVRTGEKSGFF. CDR3 nucleotides: TGTGCCAGCAGCTTCCACGTCAGGACAGGGGAAAAAAGTGGTTTCTTT.

This rearrangement joins TRBV3-1 to TRBJ1-4; no firm D call. In germline, CDR1 is LGHDT, CDR2 YNNKEL (reference sequence). V was pared by 4 bases and J by 0 bases, with 9 bases between. The CDR3 has 15 residues. DNA of the CDR3: TGTGCCAGCAGCCTCAACGGAGCAACTAATGAAAAACTGTTTTTT. Encoded protein: CASSLNGATNEKLFF.

The chain recombines TRBV7-2 with TRBJ2-7; D is perhaps TRBD1 (6 bases). CDR1 is SGHTA and CDR2 is FQGNSA in the germline V gene. Trimming shortened V by 2 bases and J by 3 bases, and 11 bases separated the two germline ends. The CDR3 length is 14 residues. The CDR3 reads CASSLNGGVYEQYF. Written as DNA, the CDR3 is TGTGCCAGCAGCTTAAATGGGGGCGTCTACGAGCAGTACTTC.

This clonotype was counted ten times or more. V and J are TRBV7-2 and TRBJ1-2, with a weak D call TRBD1 (5 bases). CDR3 length equals 13 residues. In germline, CDR1 is SGHTA, CDR2 FQGNSA. Trimming removed 3 bases at V and 6 bases at J, with 11 bases between. CDR3 in DNA: TGTGCCAGCAGCTTTGCGGGGCCCGATGGCTACACCTTC. Its protein product is CASSFAGPDGYTF. The complete variable domain, with remaining parts taken from reference TRBV7-2 and TRBJ1-2, reads GAGVSQSPSNKVTEKGKDVELRCDPISGHTALYWYRQSLGQGLEFLIYFQGNSAPDKSGLPSDRFSAERTGGSVSTLTIQRTQQEDSAVYLCASSFAGPDGYTFGSGTRLTVV.

This clonotype was observed at least ten times. The chain employs TRBV28 and TRBJ1-4, with a tentative D call TRBD1 (5 bases). Trimming removed 4 bases from V and 5 bases from J, with 11 bases in between. This CDR3 comprises 14 residues. Germline lookup yields CDR1 MDHEN and CDR2 SYDVKM. The CDR3: CASSYDSVNEKLFF. The DNA of the CDR3 is TGTGCCAGCAGTTACGACAGCGTAAATGAAAAACTGTTTTTT. The full variable domain, in which reference TRBV28 and TRBJ1-4 provide the parts outside the CDR3, is DVKVTQSSRYLVKRTGEKVFLECVQDMDHENMFWYRQDPGLGLRLIYFSYDVKMKEKGDIPEGYSVSREKKERFSLILESASTNQTSMYLCASSYDSVNEKLFFGSGTQLSVL.

The chain employs TRBV29-1 and TRBJ1-1, with D perhaps matching TRBD1 (6 bases). This CDR3 region has 13 residues. CDR1 is SQVTM and CDR2 is ANQGSEA in the germline V gene. Trimming removed 6 bases from V and 5 bases from J, with 16 bases in between. CDR3 DNA sequence: TGCAGCGTAACCATAGGGGGGCCGACTGAAGCTTTCTTT. Translating it yields CSVTIGGPTEAFF.

The chain combines TRBV5-4 with TRBJ2-5; the D gene is possibly TRBD2 (6 bases). CDR3 length: 15 amino acids. CDR1 SGHNT and CDR2 YYREEE come from the germline V gene (reference sequence). V was cut by 7 bases and J by 3 bases, with 19 bases left in between. The CDR3 protein is CASRPAALAEETQYF. DNA of the CDR3: TGTGCCAGCCGCCCAGCTGCATTAGCGGAAGAGACCCAGTACTTC.

The CDR3 nucleotides read TGTGCCAGCAGGGATGGTAGTCATAGCACAGATACGCAGTATTTT. It yields the protein CASRDGSHSTDTQYF. The chain employs TRBV7-2 and TRBJ2-3, with unresolved D. CDR3 length: 15 amino acids. CDR1 SGHTA and CDR2 FQGNSA come from the germline V gene. Trimming cost V 6 bases and J 0 bases, with 13 bases left between them.

In its sample, this clonotype ranks as medium-sized (0.01 to 0.1%). V and J are TRBV6-4 and TRBJ1-5; D gene uncertain. Germline values: CDR1 MRHNA, CDR2 SNTAGT. Trimming removed 3 bases at V and 1 base at J, with 10 bases between. This CDR3 region has 15 residues. CDR3 coding DNA: TGTGCCAGCAGTGAGAGGGCGGGGAGCAATCAGCCCCAGCATTTT. Its protein is CASSERAGSNQPQHF.

This clonotype was seen many times. The V and J genes are TRBV20-1 and TRBJ1-6; D uncertain. The germline gives CDR1 DFQATT, CDR2 SNEGSKA (reference sequence). This CDR3 comprises 13 residues. The V gene lost 1 base and the J gene lost 7 bases, with 8 bases spanning the gap. DNA for the CDR3: TGCAGTGCTAGAGTCTCAGAGAATTCACCCCTCCACTTT. Translating it yields CSARVSENSPLHF.

The chain is built from TRBV9 and TRBJ1-2, with no clear D. The V gene's germline CDR1 is SGDLS and CDR2 YYNGEE. V lost 6 bases to trimming and J lost 8 bases, with 11 bases between them. The CDR3 sequence is 11 residues long. DNA for the CDR3: TGTGCCAGCACTGGCGGGGTAGGCTACACCTTC. Translation: CASTGGVGYTF.

Many counts were recorded for this clonotype. This chain connects TRBV28 to TRBJ2-1, with a possible D match to TRBD1 (5 bases). The CDR3 consists of 11 residues. V was clipped by 2 bases and J by 15 bases, with 11 bases between them. Germline CDR1 MDHEN, CDR2 SYDVKM. This chain's CDR3 is CASSLRGVAFF. CDR3 DNA sequence: TGTGCCAGCAGTTTAAGGGGTGTTGCGTTCTTC.

In its sample, this clonotype was seen many times. This rearrangement joins TRBV6-2 or TRBV6-3 to TRBJ1-5; TRBD1 matches at 7 bases. This CDR3 is 14 amino acids long. The V gene end was trimmed by 7 bases and the J gene end by 2 bases; junction bases not matched to a gene: 5. Looked up from germline, CDR1 is MNHEY and CDR2 is SVGEGT. The CDR3 coding sequence is TGTGCCAGCAATCGACAGGGTGGCAATCAGCCCCAGCATTTT. It yields the protein CASNRQGGNQPQHF.

The rearrangement uses TRBV10-3 and TRBJ2-2; 7 nucleotides align to TRBD1. The ends lost 10 bases at V and 4 bases at J; junction bases unmatched: 6. The CDR3 contains 13 residues. CDR1 is ENHRY and CDR2 is SYGVKD in the germline V gene. CDR3 DNA sequence: TGTGCCAGCACAGGGGAAACCACCGGGGAGCTGTTTTTT. It translates to CASTGETTGELFF.

There are a few counts of this clonotype. This chain uses TRBV5-6 with TRBJ2-2; no clear D gene. CDR1 and CDR2 from the germline V gene are SGHDT and YYEEEE. Trimming cost V 4 bases and J 4 bases, with 11 bases left between them. CDR3 length: 14 amino acids. CDR3 residues: CASSPPQFTGELFF. The CDR3 region has the DNA TGTGCCAGCAGCCCACCTCAGTTCACCGGGGAGCTGTTTTTT.